Each of the 26 T cell receptor beta chains below was sequenced from the same sample in a study of blood T cells in healthy people across ages (dated by TCRdb to 2014 to 2015). Library preparation employed 5' RACE. The listed sequencing device is Illumina HiSeq 2500. A second about 7 to 12 cycle PCR used a sample-barcoded 5' primer and a J-beta primer mix. TCRdb's own reprocessing of the public reads used fastp at Q25 and MiXCR and kept productive beta chains. Rows are combined by CDR3 protein, so each entry shows the most common genes and DNA. This sample holds 1.5 million or so distinct CDR3 sequences; 40% to 45% were observed only once. Approximately 4% of the sample lies in the top ten. Sample: blood. The receptor set was obtained from a woman younger than 35 in good health.

This clonotype was counted at least ten times. The chain recombines TRBV5-6 with TRBJ1-2; 10 bases are a match to TRBD1. The ends lost 4 bases at V and 6 bases at J; junction bases unmatched: 9. This CDR3 contains 15 residues. From germline, CDR1 is SGHDT and CDR2 YYEEEE. CDR3 DNA: TGTGCCAGCAGCAAAACCGGGACAGGGGAGGATGGCTACACCTTC. Its translation is CASSKTGTGEDGYTF.

The chain carries TRBV7-9 and TRBJ2-7, with D unresolved. Per the germline V gene, CDR1 is SEHNR and CDR2 is FQNEAQ (reference sequence). The CDR3 length is 15 residues. V lost 4 bases to trimming and J lost 4 bases, with 17 bases between them. CDR3: CASSSRAAGPYEQYF. CDR3 sequence (DNA): TGTGCCAGCAGCTCCCGCGCGGCAGGACCGTACGAGCAGTACTTC.

This clonotype was counted between two and nine times. This chain uses TRBV13 with TRBJ2-1; no firm D call. V dropped 4 bases and J dropped 10 bases, with 14 bases sitting between them. Germline V lookup: CDR1 PRHDT, CDR2 FYEKMQ (reference sequence). This CDR3 has 13 amino acids. The DNA for the CDR3 is TGTGCCAGCAGCTCCGGCCGGTCGGAAGAGCAGTTCTTC. Amino acids: CASSSGRSEEQFF.

There are a few counts of this clonotype. The V and J genes are TRBV10-3 and TRBJ2-1; D perhaps matches TRBD2 (5 bases). The CDR3 is 15 residues long. V lost 10 bases to trimming and J lost 0 bases, with 16 bases between them. Looked up from germline, CDR1 is ENHRY and CDR2 is SYGVKD. CDR3 in amino acids: CATYSSGSSYNEQFF. CDR3 DNA sequence: TGTGCCACATACTCGAGCGGCAGCTCCTACAATGAGCAGTTCTTC.

The chain joins TRBV4-1 to TRBJ1-5; 8 bases fit TRBD1. The CDR3 extends over 15 amino acids. Germline CDR1 MGHRA, CDR2 YSYEKL. The junction had 6 bases not matched to a gene; V was cut back by 3 bases and J by 5 bases. In DNA, the CDR3 is TGCGCCAGCAGCCATGGACAGGGTGGGGATCAGCCCCAGCATTTT. Protein: CASSHGQGGDQPQHF.

The chain uses TRBV2 and TRBJ2-3, with no clear D. The CDR3 totals 15 residues. The V and J ends lost 2 bases and 7 bases respectively, with 16 bases between them. Germline V gene data show CDR1 as SNHLY and CDR2 as FYNNEI. In DNA form, the CDR3 reads TGTGCCAGCAGTGAAATTGGCGGCGACTTGCATACGCAGTATTTT. Its translation is CASSEIGGDLHTQYF.

The V gene is TRBV4-1, the J gene TRBJ2-5; D uncertain. V dropped 4 bases and J dropped 2 bases, with 17 bases sitting between them. CDR1 and CDR2 from the germline V gene are MGHRA and YSYEKL. The CDR3 runs to 16 residues. CDR3 nucleotide sequence: TGCGCCAGCAGCCTTAAACCTCTGGGCTCTCAAGAGACCCAGTACTTC. Its translation: CASSLKPLGSQETQYF.

J is TRBJ2-7 and V is TRBV7-3; 9 bases are a match to TRBD2. Looked up from germline, CDR1 is SGHTA and CDR2 is FQGTGA. J was trimmed by 2 bases and V by 5 bases; bases with no gene match: 7. This CDR3 contains 15 residues. The CDR3 DNA reads TGTGCCAGCAGCAACGGACTAGCGCCTACCTACGAGCAGTACTTC. This codes for CASSNGLAPTYEQYF.

This clonotype came up a few times. The chain carries TRBV7-2 and TRBJ2-5, with 12 bases fitting TRBD2. The V gene's germline CDR1 is SGHTA and CDR2 FQGNSA. The trim removed 0 bases at V and 2 bases at J, leaving 4 bases unmatched. There are 17 residues in the CDR3. In DNA, the CDR3 is TGTGCCAGCAGCTTAGCGCGACTAGCGGGAGCTCAAGAGACCCAGTACTTC. Its translation: CASSLARLAGAQETQYF.

The rearrangement links TRBV20-1 to TRBJ2-1; TRBD2 matches at 9 bases. The length of the CDR3 is 14 residues. The V gene's germline CDR1 is DFQATT and CDR2 SNEGSKA (reference sequence). This CDR3 is CSLGLARTYNEQFF. Written as DNA, the CDR3 is TGCAGCCTTGGACTAGCGCGTACCTACAATGAGCAGTTCTTC.

This clonotype was seen a few times. The chain combines TRBV4-3 with TRBJ2-1, with D unclear. The V end lost 4 bases, the J end lost 4 bases, and 8 bases lay between the germline ends. The CDR3 is 13 amino acids. CDR1 is LGHNA and CDR2 is YSLEER in the germline V gene. The CDR3 sequence: CASSPDEYNEQFF. The CDR3 DNA reads as TGCGCCAGCAGCCCGGACGAGTACAATGAGCAGTTCTTC.

The chain combines TRBV7-9 with TRBJ1-1; perhaps TRBD1 as D (6 bases). CDR1 and CDR2 (germline): SEHNR, FQNEAQ (reference sequence). V was trimmed by 5 bases and J by 7 bases, leaving 20 bases between them. The CDR3 contains 15 residues. The CDR3 region has the DNA TGTGCCAGCAGCCCCCGGGTGGAGGGGGGTGGTGAAGCTTTCTTT. This codes for CASSPRVEGGGEAFF.

This clonotype has a handful of counts. V is TRBV3-1 and J is TRBJ2-2; possible D gene TRBD2, 5 bases. Germline lookup yields CDR1 LGHDT and CDR2 YNNKEL (reference sequence). Trimming stripped 3 bases from V and 6 bases from J, with 14 bases between. The CDR3 runs to 15 residues. In DNA, the CDR3 is TGTGCCAGCAGCCATGGTCCGGAGGTCGCCGGGGAGCTGTTTTTT. Translation gives CASSHGPEVAGELFF.

This clonotype was counted only a few times. The rearrangement links TRBV20-1 to TRBJ2-1; D possibly corresponds to TRBD1 (6 bases). Germline CDR1 and CDR2: DFQATT and SNEGSKA (reference sequence). Trimming removed 2 bases at V and 8 bases at J, with 16 bases between. This CDR3 spans 14 amino acids. The CDR3 region has the DNA TGCAGTGCTAGAAGGCAGGGGTTGAGGGATGAGCAGTTCTTC. It translates to CSARRQGLRDEQFF.

The rearrangement joins TRBV9 to TRBJ2-3, with D perhaps matching TRBD1 (6 bases). Germline V gives CDR1 SGDLS, CDR2 YYNGEE. The CDR3 sequence is 14 residues long. V shed 2 bases and J shed 4 bases, with 11 bases lying between them. The CDR3 sequence is CASSVYRESDTQYF. The CDR3 DNA follows: TGTGCCAGCAGCGTTTACAGGGAGTCAGATACGCAGTATTTT.

The gene calls are TRBV12-5 and TRBJ1-5, with TRBD1 identical over 7 bases. CDR3 size: 18 residues. The trim removed 1 base at V and 2 bases at J, leaving 11 bases unmatched. The germline V gene encodes CDR1 LGHNT and CDR2 FRNRAP. CDR3 DNA: TGTGCTAGTGGTTTGGACGGAGACAGGGTTGTGGGCAATCAGCCCCAGCATTTT. Protein: CASGLDGDRVVGNQPQHF.

This clonotype turned up a few times. The chain joins TRBV12-3 or TRBV12-4 to TRBJ2-1; 11 positions agree with TRBD2. With V trimmed by 6 bases and J by 1 base, 2 bases remained unmatched. The CDR3 loop spans 15 amino acids. The CDR3 loop is CASRSSGRSYNEQFF. CDR3 DNA: TGTGCCAGCAGATCTAGCGGGAGGTCCTACAATGAGCAGTTCTTC.

As for this clonotype: The junction shows a germline mismatch at one end, possibly a read error. V gene TRBV4-1 combines with J gene TRBJ1-2; D gene uncertain. In germline, CDR1 is MGHRA, CDR2 YSYEKL. The CDR3 runs 14 residues. CDR3 bases: TGCGCCAACAGCCAAGAAGACGGGAACTATGGCTACACCTTC. Translated: CANSQEDGNYGYTF.

This clonotype was found many times. This sequence joins TRBV9 and TRBJ1-2; 7 bases are a match to TRBD1. The CDR3 consists of 17 residues. V was pared by 4 bases and J by 1 base, with 13 bases of the junction left unmatched. Germline assignment: CDR1 SGDLS and CDR2 YYNGEE. Written as DNA, the CDR3 is TGTGCCAGCAGCACCGGAGGGGGCAGACACGTTAACTATGGCTACACCTTC. Translating gives CASSTGGGRHVNYGYTF.

This chain connects TRBV20-1 to TRBJ2-4; TRBD2 agrees at 7 bases. Looked up from germline, CDR1 is DFQATT and CDR2 is SNEGSKA (reference sequence). CDR3 length equals 15 residues. J was trimmed by 13 bases and V by 7 bases; bases with no gene match: 22. As DNA, the CDR3 is TGCAGTGTTGGAGACGGGAGGTCCATTGTCAATGAGCAGTACTTC. Translating it yields CSVGDGRSIVNEQYF.

Comment on this clonotype: The junction does not match germline at one end; this may be a read error. The CDR3 nucleotides are TGCGCCAACAGCTTGGCCAGCGGGGGCCACAGTTCTGGCTATGGCTACACCTTC. The encoded protein is CANSLASGGHSSGYGYTF. The chain carries TRBV5-1 and TRBJ1-2; TRBD1 might be the D (6 bases). This CDR3 region has 18 residues. Germline V gives CDR1 SGHRS, CDR2 YFSETQ.

The V and J genes are TRBV6-2 or TRBV6-3 and TRBJ2-1; unclear D gene. Per the germline V gene, CDR1 is MNHEY and CDR2 is SVGEGT. The CDR3 runs 15 residues. Trimming removed 4 bases at V and 2 bases at J, with 12 bases between. Here the CDR3 reads CASSSSGRTYNEQFF. The CDR3 nucleotides read TGTGCCAGCAGTTCGTCAGGCAGGACCTACAATGAGCAGTTCTTC.

This chain connects TRBV29-1 to TRBJ2-4; D might be TRBD1 (5 bases). The CDR3 is 17 amino acids. Germline loops: CDR1 SQVTM, CDR2 ANQGSEA. V lost 5 bases and J 0 bases, leaving 20 bases between the germline ends. In nucleotides, the CDR3 is TGCAGCGTTAGCGATAGGACAAGAGGTTTAGCCAAAAACATTCAGTACTTC. It specifies CSVSDRTRGLAKNIQYF.

This clonotype showed up many times. The V call is TRBV20-1, the J call TRBJ2-7; D uncertain. Germline lookup yields CDR1 DFQATT and CDR2 SNEGSKA (reference sequence). V was clipped by 6 bases and J by 2 bases, with 14 bases between them. This CDR3 region has 13 residues. The CDR3 nucleotides read TGCAGTGCGGCCGGAACTACTACCTACGAGCAGTACTTC. It codes for CSAAGTTTYEQYF.

V and J are TRBV6-5 and TRBJ1-2; D perhaps matches TRBD1 (5 bases). Trimming pared 0 bases from V and 5 bases from J, leaving 16 bases between. The length of the CDR3 is 16 residues. Germline V gives CDR1 MNHEY, CDR2 SVGAGI. The CDR3 DNA reads TGTGCCAGCAGTTACTCTTTTTCGGACAAGGGGTATGGCTACACCTTC. This sequence encodes CASSYSFSDKGYGYTF.

CDR3 amino acids: CSASDGTFDQPQHF. The DNA of the CDR3 is TGCAGTGCTAGCGACGGGACGTTTGATCAGCCCCAGCATTTT. The rearrangement joins TRBV20-1 to TRBJ1-5, with D perhaps TRBD1 (5 bases). The CDR3 length is 14 residues. The V end lost 3 bases, the J end lost 5 bases, and 14 bases lay between the germline ends. Per germline, CDR1 DFQATT and CDR2 SNEGSKA (reference sequence).